These 25 T cell receptor beta chains came from one sample sequenced in a study of shared clonotypes between healthy human individuals. The table came from immunoSEQ multiplex PCR; TCRdb's copy has only in-frame clones and leaves some out. The sample contains a few million clones, around 90% of which appear only once. Sequenced material: naive CD4+ T cells from PBMCs. Subset given: CD45RA+ positively selected. All receptors come from a man younger than 30 in good health. Some clones in this sample may be carry-over from other donors' samples.

As concerns this clone: This same CDR3 is encoded by further DNA sequences in the sample. This chain connects TRBV5-1 to TRBJ2-4, with a weak D call TRBD1 (6 bases). Trimming removed 4 bases at V and 0 bases at J, with 8 bases between. CDR3 length: 14 amino acids. Per germline, CDR1 SGHRS and CDR2 YFSETQ. Written as DNA, the CDR3 is TGCGCCAGCAGCCCAGGGGTAGCCAAAAACATTCAGTACTTC. This translates into CASSPGVAKNIQYF.

The CDR3 spells CASTINTGELFF. The CDR3 DNA reads as TGTGCCAGCACCATAAACACCGGGGAGCTGTTTTTT. This rearrangement joins TRBV21-1 to TRBJ2-2. TRBV21-1 is classified as a pseudogene. This CDR3 is 12 amino acids long.

CDR3: CASSFPLAGGGETQYF. DNA for the CDR3: TGCGCCAGCAGCTTCCCCCTGGCGGGAGGGGGAGAGACCCAGTACTTC. The gene calls are TRBV5-1 and TRBJ2-5; 9 nucleotides agree with TRBD2. The CDR3 is 16 residues long. Germline CDR1 and CDR2: SGHRS and YFSETQ. V trimming: 2 bases; J trimming: 4 bases; junction bases outside the gene matches: 9. The full variable domain, in which reference TRBV5-1 and TRBJ2-5 provide the parts outside the CDR3, is KAGVTQTPRYLIKTRGQQVTLSCSPISGHRSVSWYQQTPGQGLQFLFEYFSETQRNKGNFPGRFSGRQFSNSRSEMNVSTLELGDSALYLCASSFPLAGGGETQYFGPGTRLLVL.

V and J are TRBV9 and TRBJ2-3; no firm D call. The CDR3 spans 14 residues. Germline V gene sequence: CDR1 SGDLS, CDR2 YYNGEE. Trimming took 0 bases from V and 4 from J, leaving 9 bases between them. The chain's CDR3 is CASSVVHSADTQYF. CDR3 coding DNA: TGTGCCAGCAGCGTAGTGCATTCCGCAGATACGCAGTATTTT. Full variable domain (remainder filled in from reference TRBV9 and TRBJ2-3): DSGVTQTPKHLITATGQRVTLRCSPRSGDLSVYWYQQSLDQGLQFLIQYYNGEERAKGNILERFSAQQFPDLHSELNLSSLELGDSALYFCASSVVHSADTQYFGPGTRLTVL.

The rearrangement joins TRBV10-1 to TRBJ1-2, with unresolved D. CDR1 and CDR2 (germline): WNHNN, SYGVQD (reference sequence). The CDR3 length is 13 residues. Trimming took 7 bases from V and 7 from J, leaving 16 bases between them. CDR3 protein: CASKRLRFSGYTF. The CDR3 bases are TGCGCCAGCAAAAGACTGCGATTCTCTGGCTACACCTTC.

The V gene is TRBV6-4, the J gene TRBJ1-1; no clear D. CDR3 length: 18 amino acids. CDR1 is MRHNA, CDR2 SNTAGT, per germline. V lost 4 bases to trimming and J lost 2 bases, with 23 bases between them. In DNA, the CDR3 is TGTGCCAGCAGTGGGTTTACAGCCTCCCGGCCCTACAACACTGAAGCTTTCTTT. Amino acid sequence: CASSGFTASRPYNTEAFF.

V usage is TRBV9 and J usage is TRBJ2-1; D not resolved. CDR1 and CDR2 (germline): SGDLS, YYNGEE. CDR3 length equals 13 residues. V gave up 4 bases and J gave up 3 bases, with 8 bases separating them. Here the CDR3 DNA reads TGTGCCAGCAGCCCCCAGCTCTACAATGAGCAGTTCTTC. This gives the protein CASSPQLYNEQFF.

This rearrangement joins TRBV11-2 to TRBJ2-3; D is unresolved. Germline lookup yields CDR1 SGHAT and CDR2 FQNNGV. V lost 5 bases to trimming and J lost 6 bases, with 6 bases between them. The CDR3 spans 11 residues. CDR3 residues: CASSPADTQYF. In DNA form, the CDR3 reads TGTGCCAGCAGCCCCGCGGATACGCAGTATTTT.

The chain uses TRBV5-6 and TRBJ1-2; 9 bases line up with TRBD1. Germline CDR1 SGHDT, CDR2 YYEEEE. Unmatched junction bases numbered 8, after V lost 4 bases and J lost 7 bases. The CDR3 sequence is 14 residues long. Here the CDR3 DNA reads TGTGCCAGCAGCCAAGACAGGGGGTCTGGTGGCTACACCTTC. Its translation: CASSQDRGSGGYTF.

The rearrangement uses TRBV7-8 and TRBJ2-3; no clear D. This CDR3 spans 13 amino acids. CDR1 is SGHVS, CDR2 FQNEAQ, per germline. V lost 1 base, J lost 2 bases, and 4 bases lay in between. CDR3 in amino acids: CASSLEITDTQYF. DNA for the CDR3: TGTGCCAGCAGCTTAGAAATCACAGATACGCAGTATTTT.

The chain is built from TRBV11-3 and TRBJ2-1; D is unclear. The V end was cut by 1 base, the J end by 10 bases, with 11 bases between. The CDR3 contains 13 residues. Per germline, CDR1 SGHNT and CDR2 YENEEA. The CDR3 loop reads CASSLGVHTEQFF. The CDR3 region has the DNA TGTGCCAGCAGCTTAGGGGTTCATACCGAGCAGTTCTTC.

The J gene is TRBJ2-2, the V gene TRBV27; D remains unclear. Germline CDR1 reads MNHEY; CDR2 reads SMNVEV (reference sequence). The CDR3 is 15 residues long. V was pared by 5 bases and J by 3 bases, with 13 bases between. CDR3 in DNA: TGTGCCAGCAGTGCGAGAGGACGATACACCGGGGAGCTGTTTTTT. This encodes CASSARGRYTGELFF.

The count of this clone is one. The V gene is TRBV6-6, the J gene TRBJ1-5; D is undetermined. This CDR3 has 13 residues. Germline CDR1 and CDR2: MNHNY and SVGAGI (reference sequence). V was shortened by 2 bases and J by 6 bases, with 8 bases between the two germline ends. For the CDR3, the DNA is TGTGCCAGCAGTTACCCAGGCGGTCAGCCCCAGCATTTT. It yields the protein CASSYPGGQPQHF.

This chain links TRBV18 with TRBJ2-2, with no clear D. Germline V gene sequence: CDR1 KGHSH, CDR2 LQKENI. The CDR3 extends over 17 amino acids. V lost 0 bases and J lost 5, with 16 bases in between. The CDR3, as DNA: TGTGCCAGCTCACCACCAGTGGGCCCTCGTAGTACCGGGGAGCTGTTTTTT. Amino acid sequence: CASSPPVGPRSTGELFF.

This clone has a single count. The rearrangement links TRBV5-1 to TRBJ2-7; D is undetermined. Germline loops: CDR1 SGHRS, CDR2 YFSETQ. CDR3 size: 13 residues. The V gene lost 3 bases and the J gene lost 6 bases, with 13 bases spanning the gap. The CDR3 loop reads CASSSVREPEQYF. CDR3 coding DNA: TGCGCCAGCAGCTCCGTACGAGAACCCGAGCAGTACTTC.

V gene TRBV2 combines with J gene TRBJ1-1, with D possibly TRBD1 on 5 matching bases. V was pared by 4 bases and J by 3 bases, with 15 bases between. From germline, CDR1 is SNHLY and CDR2 FYNNEI. This CDR3 is 15 amino acids long. CDR3 coding DNA: TGTGCCAGCAGTGGGGAGGGACGGGGATACACTGAAGCTTTCTTT. Its protein is CASSGEGRGYTEAFF.

The J gene is TRBJ1-1, the V gene TRBV18; D is unresolved. Trimming cost V 7 bases and J 0 bases, with 12 bases left between them. From germline, CDR1 is KGHSH and CDR2 LQKENI. The length of the CDR3 is 14 residues. This CDR3 reads CASFPTEVNTEAFF. The DNA for the CDR3 is TGTGCCAGCTTCCCGACGGAAGTGAACACTGAAGCTTTCTTT. Complete variable domain (other parts from reference TRBV18 and TRBJ1-1): NAGVMQNPRHLVRRRGQEARLRCSPMKGHSHVYWYRQLPEEGLKFMVYLQKENIIDESGMPKERFSAEFPKEGPSILRIQQVVRGDSAAYFCASFPTEVNTEAFFGQGTRLTVV.

V is TRBV30 and J is TRBJ2-1, with 8 bases identical to TRBD1. This CDR3 has 17 residues. V dropped 2 bases and J dropped 7; count of bases not matched to a gene: 16. In germline, CDR1 is GTSNPN, CDR2 SVGIG (reference sequence). CDR3 coding DNA: TGTGCCTGGAGTTCACTACTAGCCGGGACAGGTATGAATGAGCAGTTCTTC. Its protein product is CAWSSLLAGTGMNEQFF.

J is TRBJ2-5 and V is TRBV29-1; TRBD2 might be the D (5 bases). CDR1 is SQVTM and CDR2 is ANQGSEA in the germline V gene. The length of the CDR3 is 13 residues. The V gene lost 4 bases and the J gene lost 4 bases, with 13 bases spanning the gap. The CDR3, as DNA: TGCAGCGTTGGAAGGGTAGGGAGAGAGACCCAGTACTTC. This gives the protein CSVGRVGRETQYF.

The V and J genes are TRBV2 and TRBJ1-6, with unresolved D. The V gene's germline CDR1 is SNHLY and CDR2 FYNNEI. The V and J ends lost 5 bases and 10 bases respectively, with 6 bases between them. The CDR3 runs 11 residues. Here the CDR3 DNA reads TGTGCCAGCAGTACACAATCACCCCTCCACTTT. Encoded protein: CASSTQSPLHF.

V is TRBV18 and J is TRBJ1-1; D not resolved. The CDR3 runs 13 residues. The V gene lost 1 base and the J gene lost 6 bases, with 9 bases spanning the gap. Germline V gene lookup returns CDR1 KGHSH and CDR2 LQKENI. The CDR3 loop is CASSPLGLAEAFF. The CDR3 nucleotides read TGTGCCAGCTCACCACTTGGATTGGCTGAAGCTTTCTTT.

The rearrangement uses TRBV10-2 and TRBJ2-1; 9 nucleotides line up with TRBD2. The V gene end was trimmed by 8 bases and the J gene end by 7 bases; junction bases not matched to a gene: 15. The CDR3 spans 16 residues. Germline CDR1 reads WSHSY; CDR2 reads SAAADI. This CDR3 reads CASLGKLAGVSNEQFF. Written as DNA, the CDR3 is TGCGCCAGCCTGGGGAAATTAGCGGGAGTTTCAAATGAGCAGTTCTTC.

V usage is TRBV28 and J usage is TRBJ2-7, with TRBD2 matching 12 bases. The germline gives CDR1 MDHEN, CDR2 SYDVKM. Trimming cost V 10 bases and J 4 bases; bases outside gene matches: 8. This CDR3 has 14 residues. This CDR3 is CAIELAGGRYEQYF. In DNA form, the CDR3 reads TGTGCCATTGAGCTAGCGGGAGGGAGATACGAGCAGTACTTC.

A note on this clone: Other DNA sequences from this sample encode an identical CDR3 as well. This rearrangement joins TRBV28 to TRBJ1-1, with a weak D call TRBD1 (5 bases). The germline V and J ends were trimmed by 3 bases and 11 bases, with 13 bases remaining between them. CDR3 length equals 12 residues. Per the germline V gene, CDR1 is MDHEN and CDR2 is SYDVKM. The CDR3 loop is CASSLGTPEAFF. In nucleotides, the CDR3 is TGTGCCAGCAGTTTGGGGACCCCCGAGGCTTTCTTT.

The chain recombines TRBV14 with TRBJ1-6; the D is unclear. Trimming removed 1 base from V and 10 bases from J, with 11 bases in between. This CDR3 is 14 amino acids long. CDR1 is SGHDN, CDR2 FVKESK, per germline. For the CDR3, the DNA is TGTGCCAGCAGCCAAGTGCAAGCTCGATCACCCCTCCACTTT. This sequence encodes CASSQVQARSPLHF.